This T cell receptor (beta chain) was sequenced for a study of post-analysis software for immune sequencing data. General study results and limits: Patients used about 5 TRBV segments, including TRBV5-6, TRBV5-1 and TRBV20-1, more often than controls.

This clonotype was seen many times. What it binds is unknown. This CDR3 has 16 amino acids. Per germline, CDR1 DFQATT and CDR2 SNEGSKA (reference sequence). Trimming shortened V by 6 bases and J by 0 bases, and 19 bases separated the two germline ends. Unique-molecular-identifier-tagged TCR beta cDNA libraries were used. TCRdb reanalysed the PCR reads using MiXCR and keeps one entry per CDR3 protein. This sample has some 450,000 distinct CDR3 sequences, with 40% to 55% found just once. The specimen was blood. The clonotype comes from a girl aged 10-17 years with multiple sclerosis. V and J are TRBV20-1 and TRBJ2-3; tentative D call: TRBD2 (6 bases). The CDR3 is CSAPRDGSRSTDTQYF. The CDR3 coding sequence is TGCAGTGCACCACGAGACGGGAGTCGTAGCACAGATACGCAGTATTTT.